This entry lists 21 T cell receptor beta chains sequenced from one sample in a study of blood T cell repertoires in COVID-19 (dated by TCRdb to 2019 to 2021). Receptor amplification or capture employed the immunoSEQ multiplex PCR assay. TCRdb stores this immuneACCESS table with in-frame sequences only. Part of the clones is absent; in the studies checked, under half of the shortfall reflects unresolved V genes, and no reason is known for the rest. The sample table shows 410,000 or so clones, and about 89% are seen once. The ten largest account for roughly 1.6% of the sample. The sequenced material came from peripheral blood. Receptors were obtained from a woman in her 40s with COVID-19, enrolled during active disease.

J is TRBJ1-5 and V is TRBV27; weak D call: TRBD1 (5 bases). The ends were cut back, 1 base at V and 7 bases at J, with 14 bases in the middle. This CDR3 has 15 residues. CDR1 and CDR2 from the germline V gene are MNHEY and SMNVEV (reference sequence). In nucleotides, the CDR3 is TGTGCCAGCAGTTTATGGGGCGGCGATTCACAGCCCCAGCATTTT. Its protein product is CASSLWGGDSQPQHF.

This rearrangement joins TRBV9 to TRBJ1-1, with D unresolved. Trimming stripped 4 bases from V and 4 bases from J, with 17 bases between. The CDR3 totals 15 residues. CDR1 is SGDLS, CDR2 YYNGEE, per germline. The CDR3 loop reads CASSSHGGMGTEAFF. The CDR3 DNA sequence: TGTGCCAGCAGCTCCCATGGAGGGATGGGCACTGAAGCTTTCTTT.

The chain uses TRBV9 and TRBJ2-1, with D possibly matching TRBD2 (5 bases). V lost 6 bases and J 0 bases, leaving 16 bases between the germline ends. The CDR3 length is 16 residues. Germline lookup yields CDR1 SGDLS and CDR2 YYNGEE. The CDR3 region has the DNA TGTGCCAGCACCCGAGGACTGCCGAGCTCCTACAATGAGCAGTTCTTC. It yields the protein CASTRGLPSSYNEQFF.

The CDR3 loop reads CASSLRGSNTGELFF. The CDR3 coding sequence is TGTGCCAGCAGCTTGCGGGGGTCGAACACCGGGGAGCTGTTTTTT. This chain connects TRBV5-6 to TRBJ2-2; D might be TRBD2 (6 bases). Trimming stripped 1 base from V and 0 bases from J, with 7 bases between. Germline CDR1 is SGHDT and CDR2 is YYEEEE. CDR3 length equals 15 residues.

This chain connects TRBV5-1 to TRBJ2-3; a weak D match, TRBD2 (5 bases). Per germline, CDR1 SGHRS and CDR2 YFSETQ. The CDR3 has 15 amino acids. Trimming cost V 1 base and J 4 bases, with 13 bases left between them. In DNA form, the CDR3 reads TGCGCCAGCAGCTTGAATGTAGTGGGAGCAGATACGCAGTATTTT. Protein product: CASSLNVVGADTQYF.

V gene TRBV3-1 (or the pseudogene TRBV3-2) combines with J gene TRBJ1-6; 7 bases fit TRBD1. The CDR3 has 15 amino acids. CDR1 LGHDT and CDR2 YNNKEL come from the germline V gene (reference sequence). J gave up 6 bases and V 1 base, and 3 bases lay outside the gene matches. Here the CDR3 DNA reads TGTGCCAGCAGCCAAGTCGGGACAGCTAATTCACCCCTCCACTTT. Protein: CASSQVGTANSPLHF.

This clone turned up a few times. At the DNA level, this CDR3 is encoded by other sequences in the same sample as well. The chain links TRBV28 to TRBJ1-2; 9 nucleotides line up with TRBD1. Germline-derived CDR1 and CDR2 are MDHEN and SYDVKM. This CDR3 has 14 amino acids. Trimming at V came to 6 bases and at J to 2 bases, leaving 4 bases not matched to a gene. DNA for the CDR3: TGTGCCAGCAGGGGGACAGGGAGCAACTATGGCTACACCTTC. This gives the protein CASRGTGSNYGYTF.

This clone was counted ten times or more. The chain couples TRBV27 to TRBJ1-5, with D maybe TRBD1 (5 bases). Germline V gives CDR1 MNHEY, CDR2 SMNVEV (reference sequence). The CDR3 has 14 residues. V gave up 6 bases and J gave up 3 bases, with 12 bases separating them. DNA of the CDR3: TGTGCCAGCAGCCCCGACAGCCCCAATCAGCCCCAGCATTTT. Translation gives CASSPDSPNQPQHF.

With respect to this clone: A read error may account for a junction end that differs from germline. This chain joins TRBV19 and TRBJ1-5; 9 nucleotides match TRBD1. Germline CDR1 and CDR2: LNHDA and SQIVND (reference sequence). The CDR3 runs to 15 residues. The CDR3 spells CASSTITGGNQPQHF. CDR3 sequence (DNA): TGTGCCAGTAGTACCATTACAGGGGGCAACCAGCCCCAGCATTTT.

The DNA of the CDR3 is TGTGCCAGAAGCCCCGATACAGGGTACTATGGCTACACCTTC. Translated, it gives CARSPDTGYYGYTF. This chain links TRBV5-3 with TRBJ1-2, with D possibly being TRBD1 (6 bases). TRBV5-3 is assigned to the ORF class and has an uncertain function. Between the trimmed V and J ends, which lost 4 bases and 3 bases, there was a span of 13 bases. The CDR3 covers 14 residues.

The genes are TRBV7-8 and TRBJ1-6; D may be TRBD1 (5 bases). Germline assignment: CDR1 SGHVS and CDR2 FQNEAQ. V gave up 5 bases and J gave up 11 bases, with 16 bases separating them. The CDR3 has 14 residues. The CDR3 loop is CASSRQQDSAPLHF. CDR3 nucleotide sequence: TGTGCCAGCAGCCGGCAACAGGATAGTGCACCCCTCCACTTT.

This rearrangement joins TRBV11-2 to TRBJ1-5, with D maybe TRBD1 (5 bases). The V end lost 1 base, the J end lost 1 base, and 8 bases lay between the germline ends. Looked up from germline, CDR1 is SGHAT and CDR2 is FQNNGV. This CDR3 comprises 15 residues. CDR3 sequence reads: CASSLGTTSNQPQHF. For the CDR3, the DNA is TGTGCCAGCAGCTTAGGGACAACCAGCAATCAGCCCCAGCATTTT.

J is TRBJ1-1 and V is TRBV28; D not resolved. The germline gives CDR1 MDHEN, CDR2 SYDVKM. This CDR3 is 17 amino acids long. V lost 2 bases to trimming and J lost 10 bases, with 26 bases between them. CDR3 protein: CASSLGLPRRLTEGAFF. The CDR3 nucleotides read TGTGCCAGCAGTTTAGGTCTCCCGCGGCGGCTCACTGAAGGAGCTTTCTTT.

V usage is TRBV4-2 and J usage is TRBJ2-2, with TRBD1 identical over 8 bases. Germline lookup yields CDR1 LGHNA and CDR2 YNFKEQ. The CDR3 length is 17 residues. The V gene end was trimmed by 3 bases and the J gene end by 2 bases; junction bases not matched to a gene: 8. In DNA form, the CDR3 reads TGTGCCAGCAGCCATACCGGGACAGGACTTAACACCGGGGAGCTGTTTTTT. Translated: CASSHTGTGLNTGELFF.

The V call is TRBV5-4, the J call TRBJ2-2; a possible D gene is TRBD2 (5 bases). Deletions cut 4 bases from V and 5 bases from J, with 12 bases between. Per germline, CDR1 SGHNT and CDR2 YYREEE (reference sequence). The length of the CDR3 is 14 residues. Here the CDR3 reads CASSKLAQTGELFF. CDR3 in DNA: TGTGCCAGCAGCAAGTTAGCGCAAACCGGGGAGCTGTTTTTT.

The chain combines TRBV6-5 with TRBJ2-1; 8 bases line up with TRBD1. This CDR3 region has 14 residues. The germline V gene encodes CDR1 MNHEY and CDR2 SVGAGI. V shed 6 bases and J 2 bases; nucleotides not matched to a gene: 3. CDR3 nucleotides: TGTGCCAGCAGACGGACAGGGACCTACAATGAGCAGTTCTTC. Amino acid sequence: CASRRTGTYNEQFF.

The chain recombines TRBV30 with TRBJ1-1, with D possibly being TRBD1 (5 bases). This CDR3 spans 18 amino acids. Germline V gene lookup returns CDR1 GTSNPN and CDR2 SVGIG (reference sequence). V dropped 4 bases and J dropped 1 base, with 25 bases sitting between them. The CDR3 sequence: CAWTPRRGSFPANTEAFF. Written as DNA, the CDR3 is TGTGCCTGGACTCCGAGGAGGGGTTCATTCCCAGCGAACACTGAAGCTTTCTTT.

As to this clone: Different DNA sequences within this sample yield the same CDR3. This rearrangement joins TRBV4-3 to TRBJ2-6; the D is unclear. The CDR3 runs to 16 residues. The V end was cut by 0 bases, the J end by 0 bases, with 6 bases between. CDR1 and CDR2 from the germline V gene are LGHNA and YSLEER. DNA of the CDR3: TGCGCCAGCAGCCAAGAGGCTGGCTCTGGGGCCAACGTCCTGACTTTC. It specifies CASSQEAGSGANVLTF.

The CDR3 protein is CASSLGGQGTDTQYF. The CDR3 DNA is TGTGCCAGCAGCTTGGGGGGACAGGGCACAGATACGCAGTATTTT. This chain joins TRBV5-4 and TRBJ2-3; 8 bases match TRBD1. The CDR3 totals 15 residues. V lost 0 bases to trimming and J lost 1 base; unmatched junction nucleotides: 1. Germline-derived CDR1 and CDR2 are SGHNT and YYREEE (reference sequence).

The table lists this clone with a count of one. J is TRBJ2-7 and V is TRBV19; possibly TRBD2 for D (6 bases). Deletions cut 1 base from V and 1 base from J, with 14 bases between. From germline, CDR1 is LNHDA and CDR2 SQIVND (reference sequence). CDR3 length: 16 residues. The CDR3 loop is CASSIALGGTSYEQYF. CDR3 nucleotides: TGTGCCAGTAGTATAGCACTCGGGGGTACTTCCTACGAGCAGTACTTC.

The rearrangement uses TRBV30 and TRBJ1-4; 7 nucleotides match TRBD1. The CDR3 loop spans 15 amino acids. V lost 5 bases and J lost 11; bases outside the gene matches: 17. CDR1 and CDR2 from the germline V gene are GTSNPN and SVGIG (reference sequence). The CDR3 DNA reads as TGTGCCTGGGGAGACAGGGTCATAACTCAAACTAAACTGTTTTTT. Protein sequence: CAWGDRVITQTKLFF. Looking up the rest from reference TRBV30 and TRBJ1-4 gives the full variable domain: SQTIHQWPATLVQPVGSPLSLECTVEGTSNPNLYWYRQAAGRGLQLLFYSVGIGQISSEVPQNLSASRPQDRQFILSSKKLLLSDSGFYLCAWGDRVITQTKLFFGSGTQLSVL.